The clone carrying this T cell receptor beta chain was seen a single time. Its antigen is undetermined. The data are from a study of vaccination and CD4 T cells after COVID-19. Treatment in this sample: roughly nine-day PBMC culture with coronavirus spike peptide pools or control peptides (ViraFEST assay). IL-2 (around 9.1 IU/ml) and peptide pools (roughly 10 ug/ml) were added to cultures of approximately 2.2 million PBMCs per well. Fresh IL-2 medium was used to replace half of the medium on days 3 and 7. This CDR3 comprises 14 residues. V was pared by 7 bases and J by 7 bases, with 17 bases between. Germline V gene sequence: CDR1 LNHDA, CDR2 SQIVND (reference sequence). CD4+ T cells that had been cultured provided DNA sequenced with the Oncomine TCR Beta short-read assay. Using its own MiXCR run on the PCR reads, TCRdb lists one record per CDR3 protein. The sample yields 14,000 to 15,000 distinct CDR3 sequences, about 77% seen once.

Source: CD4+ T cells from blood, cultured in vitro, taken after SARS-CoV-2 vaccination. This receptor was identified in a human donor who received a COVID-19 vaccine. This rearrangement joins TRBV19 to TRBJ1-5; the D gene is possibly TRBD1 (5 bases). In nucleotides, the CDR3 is TGTGCCAGTACCCCGGGGGGGACGGGCCAGCCCCAGCATTTT. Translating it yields CASTPGGTGQPQHF.